This TCR beta chain appears in the sequencing data of a study of T cells in localized non-small cell lung cancer. Notes on this clone: Antigen: not known.

This table comes from immunoSEQ multiplex PCR, and its TCRdb copy is limited to in-frame clones, with some not included. The sample consists of fewer than 90,000 clones, about three quarters of them appearing once. Notes on the study in general: Blood T cell density predicted longer survival; adjacent-lung clonality, shorter. Tumor showed lower T cell clonality than uninvolved adjacent lung, where it was highest.

Trimming removed 2 bases from V and 3 bases from J; junction bases left unmatched: 6. Per the germline V gene, CDR1 is ENHRY and CDR2 is SYGVKD. The CDR3 sequence is 16 residues long. The chain is built from TRBV10-3 and TRBJ2-1; 8 bases are shared with TRBD1. This receptor was obtained from a man aged 35 to 69 with stage II squamous cell lung carcinoma. Material: PBMCs, obtained before any cancer treatment. The CDR3 DNA is TGTGCCATCAGTGAGGGACAGGGCGGGTTCTACAATGAGCAGTTCTTC. Translation gives CAISEGQGGFYNEQFF.